What follows are 5 T cell receptor beta chains derived from one specimen sequenced in a study of shared clonotypes between healthy human individuals (dated by TCRdb to 2018 to 2020). Library creation used the immunoSEQ multiplex PCR assay. TCRdb limited this immuneACCESS table to in-frame rearrangements with V and J called. A share of clones is missing; checked studies link under half to unresolved V genes, and the rest is unexplained. Here the sample has about 2.3 million clones; roughly 93% occur a single time. The top ten clones comprise about 0.41% of the sample. Sequencing input: naive CD4+ T cells from PBMCs. What the cell subset or site label conveys for this sample: CD45RA+ positively selected. These receptors all stem from a man between 18 and 35 years old in good health. Some clones in this sample may be carry-over from other donors' samples.

The rearrangement links TRBV10-2 to TRBJ2-5; the D is unclear. Germline CDR1 and CDR2: WSHSY and SAAADI. V gave up 2 bases and J gave up 1 base, with 8 bases separating them. The CDR3 consists of 14 residues. This CDR3 reads CASSENSVQETQYF. The CDR3 DNA sequence: TGCGCCAGCAGTGAGAACTCCGTCCAAGAGACCCAGTACTTC.

The rearrangement uses TRBV28 and TRBJ1-1; D gene uncertain. V lost 4 bases, J lost 4 bases, and 4 bases lay in between. From germline, CDR1 is MDHEN and CDR2 SYDVKM. The CDR3 runs to 11 residues. CDR3 sequence: CASSYGTEAFF. In DNA form, the CDR3 reads TGTGCCAGCAGTTATGGCACTGAAGCTTTCTTT.

The rearrangement links TRBV5-1 to TRBJ2-1; TRBD1 matches at 9 bases. V lost 0 bases to trimming and J lost 10 bases; unmatched junction nucleotides: 11. The CDR3 is made up of 16 amino acids. Germline assignment: CDR1 SGHRS and CDR2 YFSETQ. CDR3 DNA: TGCGCCAGCAGCTTGGACGTAGGGACAGGGACTTCAGAGCAGTTCTTC. Protein sequence: CASSLDVGTGTSEQFF. Filled out from reference TRBV5-1 and TRBJ2-1, the complete variable domain reads KAGVTQTPRYLIKTRGQQVTLSCSPISGHRSVSWYQQTPGQGLQFLFEYFSETQRNKGNFPGRFSGRQFSNSRSEMNVSTLELGDSALYLCASSLDVGTGTSEQFFGPGTRLTVL.

The rearrangement joins TRBV4-1 to TRBJ2-1; D gene uncertain. This CDR3 region has 13 residues. The germline CDR1 and CDR2 sequences are MGHRA and YSYEKL. V was shortened by 2 bases and J by 7 bases, with 9 bases between the two germline ends. The CDR3 coding sequence is TGCGCCAGCAGCCAACCCGCGAGTAATGAGCAGTTCTTC. Translated, it gives CASSQPASNEQFF.

The J gene is TRBJ1-1, the V gene TRBV19; perhaps TRBD1 as D (6 bases). Germline CDR1 reads LNHDA; CDR2 reads SQIVND (reference sequence). V lost 3 bases to trimming and J lost 10 bases, with 21 bases between them. The CDR3 is made up of 15 amino acids. CDR3: CASSIVTGSILPAFF. CDR3 DNA: TGTGCCAGTAGTATCGTGACAGGCTCCATCTTGCCAGCTTTCTTT.